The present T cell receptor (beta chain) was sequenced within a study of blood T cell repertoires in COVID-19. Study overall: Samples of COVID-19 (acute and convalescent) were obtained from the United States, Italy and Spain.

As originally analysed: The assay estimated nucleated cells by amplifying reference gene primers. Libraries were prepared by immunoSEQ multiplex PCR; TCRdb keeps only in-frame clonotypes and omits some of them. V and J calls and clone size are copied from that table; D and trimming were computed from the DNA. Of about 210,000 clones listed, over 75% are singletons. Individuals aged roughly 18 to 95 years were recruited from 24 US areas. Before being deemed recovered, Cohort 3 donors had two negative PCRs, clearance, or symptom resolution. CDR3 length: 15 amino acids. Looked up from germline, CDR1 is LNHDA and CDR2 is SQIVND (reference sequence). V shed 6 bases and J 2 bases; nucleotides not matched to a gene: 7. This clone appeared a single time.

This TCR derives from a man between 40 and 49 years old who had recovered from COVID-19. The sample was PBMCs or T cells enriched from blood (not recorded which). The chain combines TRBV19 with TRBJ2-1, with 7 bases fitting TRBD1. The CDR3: CASRDSTGTYNEQFF. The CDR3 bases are TGTGCCAGTAGGGACTCGACAGGGACCTACAATGAGCAGTTCTTC.